This TCR beta chain was retrieved from a study of T-cell memory formation after mild COVID-19. Turning to the study itself: TCR clusters mostly belonged to single donors.

The CDR3 contains 15 residues. The germline gives CDR1 MNHEY, CDR2 SVGAGI. V lost 5 bases, J lost 5 bases, and 10 bases stayed unmatched. 5'RACE with constant-segment primers yielded barcoded, UMI-tagged TCR alpha and TCR beta cDNA libraries. TCRdb redid the calling of the 5' RACE reads with MiXCR, one entry per CDR3 protein. Of just under 550,000 distinct CDR3 sequences listed, about 20% are singletons. A note on this clonotype: Its specificity is not known.

Study-wide findings and caveats: CD4+ contracting clones were mainly CM and EM; CD8+ ones, EMRA.

V is TRBV6-5 and J is TRBJ2-5; 8 positions match TRBD1. Sequenced material: PBMCs or a T cell subset sorted from them (not recorded which). This sequence was found in an adult woman who had mild COVID-19 (a few samples of this study predate the infection). Cell type and time point are not known. CDR3 sequence reads: CASSRPQGARETQYF. The CDR3 region has the DNA TGTGCCAGCAGTCGTCCTCAGGGGGCGCGGGAGACCCAGTACTTC.